One T cell receptor beta chain is described in this entry. The data stem from a study of blood T cell repertoires in COVID-19. The overall study: From the United States, Italy and Spain came samples of acute and convalescent COVID-19. Sample material is recorded as cDNA or gDNA derived from T cells, B-cell-depleted T cells, or PBMCs.

Per the study methods: From reference gene primer amplification, estimates of nucleated cell counts were derived. The data were produced by immunoSEQ multiplex PCR, yet TCRdb's version contains in-frame clones alone and is incomplete. The DNA was the basis for D and trimming; V, J and clone size are from that table. The table lists a few hundred thousand clones, approximately 90% of them singletons. The CDR3 extends over 14 amino acids. Trimming cost V 4 bases and J 3 bases, with 12 bases left between them. The germline CDR1 and CDR2 sequences are SGHTA and FQGTGA. This chain joins TRBV7-3 and TRBJ1-1, with D tentatively TRBD1 (5 bases). Sequences were obtained from PBMCs or T cells enriched from blood (not recorded which). The TCR originated in a middle-aged man who had recovered from COVID-19. CDR3 DNA sequence: TGTGCCAGCAGCTCTCAGGGAGGGTACACTGAAGCTTTCTTT. This translates into CASSSQGGYTEAFF.